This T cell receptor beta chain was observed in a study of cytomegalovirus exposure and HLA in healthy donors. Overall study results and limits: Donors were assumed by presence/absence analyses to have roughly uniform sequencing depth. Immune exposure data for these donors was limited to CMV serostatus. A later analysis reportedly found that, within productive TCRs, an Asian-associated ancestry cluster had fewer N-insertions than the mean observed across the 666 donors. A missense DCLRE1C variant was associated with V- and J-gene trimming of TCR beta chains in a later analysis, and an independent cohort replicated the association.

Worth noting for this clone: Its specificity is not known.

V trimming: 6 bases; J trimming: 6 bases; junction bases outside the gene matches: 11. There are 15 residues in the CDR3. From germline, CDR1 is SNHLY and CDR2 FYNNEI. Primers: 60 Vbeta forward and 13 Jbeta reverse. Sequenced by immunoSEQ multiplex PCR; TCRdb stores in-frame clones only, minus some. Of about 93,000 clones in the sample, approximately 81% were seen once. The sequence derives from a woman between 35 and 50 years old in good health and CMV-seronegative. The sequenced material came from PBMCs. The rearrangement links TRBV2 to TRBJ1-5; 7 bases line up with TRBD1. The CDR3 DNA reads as TGTGCCAGCAGCGTCCGACAGGGTGGTTCTCAGCCCCAGCATTTT. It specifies CASSVRQGGSQPQHF.